This paragraph reports one T cell receptor (beta chain). Per the original methods: Quantification of nucleated cells was approximated via reference gene primer amplification. Repertoires were generated with immunoSEQ multiplex PCR, while TCRdb's copy carries only in-frame clones and drops some. Clone size and the V and J calls come from that table; the DNA yielded D and trimming. This sample carries around 60,000 clones, approximately 88% of them seen once, and the ten largest clones take less than 4.5%. The CDR3 spans 16 residues. Trimming pared 4 bases from V and 0 bases from J, leaving 12 bases between. Germline V gene lookup returns CDR1 LGHDT and CDR2 YNNKEL (reference sequence). This sample is drawn from a study of blood T cell repertoires in COVID-19. Study context: COVID-19 samples, acute and convalescent, were from the United States, Italy and Spain. The analysed material was cDNA or gDNA that came from T cells, B-cell-depleted T cells, or PBMCs.

Sequencing input: peripheral blood. V is TRBV3-1 (or the pseudogene TRBV3-2) and J is TRBJ1-4; D gene ambiguous. This TCR derives from a man between 50 and 59 years old with active COVID-19. CDR3 coding DNA: TGTGCCAGCAGCCCCCCTAGGAGGGCAACTAATGAAAAACTGTTTTTT. Translating it yields CASSPPRRATNEKLFF.